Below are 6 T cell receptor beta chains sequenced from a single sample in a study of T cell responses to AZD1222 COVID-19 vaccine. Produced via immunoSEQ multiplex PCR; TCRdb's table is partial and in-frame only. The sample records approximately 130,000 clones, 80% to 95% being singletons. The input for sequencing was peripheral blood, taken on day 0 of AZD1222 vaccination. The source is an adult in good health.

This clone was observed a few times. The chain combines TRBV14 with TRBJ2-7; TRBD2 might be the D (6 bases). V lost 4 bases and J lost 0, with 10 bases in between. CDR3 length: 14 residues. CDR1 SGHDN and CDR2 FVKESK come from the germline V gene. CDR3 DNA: TGTGCCAGCAGCCCAATCGGGAGCTCCTACGAGCAGTACTTC. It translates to CASSPIGSSYEQYF.

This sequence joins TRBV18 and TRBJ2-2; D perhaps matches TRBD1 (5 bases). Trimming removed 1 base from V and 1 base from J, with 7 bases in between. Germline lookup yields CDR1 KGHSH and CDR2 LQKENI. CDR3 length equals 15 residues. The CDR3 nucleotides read TGTGCCAGCTCACCACAGGGGTTGAACACCGGGGAGCTGTTTTTT. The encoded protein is CASSPQGLNTGELFF.

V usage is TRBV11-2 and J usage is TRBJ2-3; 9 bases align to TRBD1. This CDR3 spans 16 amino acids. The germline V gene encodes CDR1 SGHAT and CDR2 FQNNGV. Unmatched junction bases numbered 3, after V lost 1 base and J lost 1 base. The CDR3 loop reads CASSLGGTGRTDTQYF. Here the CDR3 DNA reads TGTGCCAGCAGCTTAGGCGGGACAGGGCGCACAGATACGCAGTATTTT.

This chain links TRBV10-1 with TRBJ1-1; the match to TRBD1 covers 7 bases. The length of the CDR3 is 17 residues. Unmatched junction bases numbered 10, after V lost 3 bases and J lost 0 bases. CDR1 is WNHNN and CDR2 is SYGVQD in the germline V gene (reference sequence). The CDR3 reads CASSDQRQGPMNTEAFF. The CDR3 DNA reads TGCGCCAGCAGTGACCAACGACAGGGACCGATGAACACTGAAGCTTTCTTT.

The DNA for the CDR3 is TGTGCCAGCACCAGGGGCGATGGGGACAGTGATGAAAAACTGTTTTTT. It yields the protein CASTRGDGDSDEKLFF. The genes are TRBV4-2 and TRBJ1-4, with 7 bases identical to TRBD1. In germline, CDR1 is LGHNA, CDR2 YNFKEQ. J was trimmed by 6 bases and V by 7 bases; bases with no gene match: 14. The CDR3 has 16 residues.

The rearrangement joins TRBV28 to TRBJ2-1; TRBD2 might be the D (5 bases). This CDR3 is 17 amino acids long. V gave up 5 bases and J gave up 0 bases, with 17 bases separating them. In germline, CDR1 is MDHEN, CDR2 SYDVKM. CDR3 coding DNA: TGTGCCAGCAGTCTTCCTGCGCGACTAAGCTCCTACAATGAGCAGTTCTTC. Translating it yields CASSLPARLSSYNEQFF.